This TCR beta chain was captured in a study of blood T cell repertoires in COVID-19. The method was immunoSEQ multiplex PCR; TCRdb's version includes in-frame clones alone and lacks a portion of them. This sample has fewer than 350,000 clones, with less than 85% found just once. Between the trimmed V and J ends, which lost 0 bases and 8 bases, there was a span of 8 bases. The germline V gene encodes CDR1 SGHVS and CDR2 FNYEAQ. The CDR3 loop spans 13 amino acids. The chain uses TRBV7-6 and TRBJ2-1; the D gene is possibly TRBD2 (5 bases). Sequenced sample: PBMCs or T cells enriched from blood (not recorded which). This sequence originates from a woman aged 45-65 years who had recovered from COVID-19. Written as DNA, the CDR3 is TGTGCCAGCAGCTTAGCGGGAGAGGATGAGCAGTTCTTC. It codes for CASSLAGEDEQFF.